This T cell receptor beta chain was captured in a study of shared clonotypes between healthy human individuals. This clone was seen only once. The CDR3 consists of 14 residues. Per germline, CDR1 LNHNV and CDR2 YYDKDF (reference sequence). Trimming removed 1 base at V and 2 bases at J, with 6 bases between. Over several immunoSEQ plates, each subset's genomic DNA was distributed in even portions. Measured with immunoSEQ multiplex PCR; TCRdb has only the in-frame clones, and not every one. In the table there are some 470,000 clones, about 79% of which are singletons. The origin of this receptor is a woman aged 40-49 years in good health. Some clones in this sample may be carry-over from other donors' samples. The chain links TRBV15 to TRBJ2-1; D gene ambiguous. Sequenced material: PBMCs. This CDR3 reads CATSRAETYNEQFF. In DNA form, the CDR3 reads TGTGCCACCAGCAGAGCGGAGACCTACAATGAGCAGTTCTTC.